Each of the 20 T cell receptor beta chains below was sequenced from the same sample in a study of blood T cell repertoires in COVID-19. Profiling relied on immunoSEQ multiplex PCR, and the TCRdb table lists in-frame clones only, not all of them. The table has just under 90,000 clones, less than 80% seen once. Source material: peripheral blood. These receptors came from a woman older than 75 with acute or convalescent COVID-19.

The J gene is TRBJ1-1, the V gene TRBV5-1; no firm D call. The CDR3 runs 13 residues. Germline V lookup: CDR1 SGHRS, CDR2 YFSETQ. V shed 3 bases and J shed 1 base, with 7 bases lying between them. In DNA, the CDR3 is TGCGCCAGCAGCTCGCTCGGGAACACTGAAGCTTTCTTT. Translation gives CASSSLGNTEAFF.

This clone came up once. This rearrangement joins TRBV5-1 to TRBJ2-2; tentatively, D is TRBD1 (6 bases). V lost 1 base to trimming and J lost 1 base, with 14 bases between them. CDR1 is SGHRS and CDR2 is YFSETQ in the germline V gene. The CDR3 is 17 residues long. In DNA form, the CDR3 reads TGCGCCAGCAGCTTGTTTCCCCGACAGGTGAACACCGGGGAGCTGTTTTTT. Translation: CASSLFPRQVNTGELFF.

The chain combines TRBV27 with TRBJ1-6; D might be TRBD1 (6 bases). The V gene lost 5 bases and the J gene lost 9 bases, with 23 bases spanning the gap. The CDR3 length is 17 residues. Germline V CDR1 and CDR2: MNHEY, SMNVEV (reference sequence). This CDR3 is CASSPRTAKTASSPLHF. DNA for the CDR3: TGTGCCAGCAGTCCTCGGACAGCTAAGACGGCTAGTTCACCCCTCCACTTT.

This chain uses TRBV19 with TRBJ1-2; D ambiguous. CDR1 LNHDA and CDR2 SQIVND come from the germline V gene (reference sequence). The CDR3 covers 13 residues. The CDR3 spells CVLEPEGFYGYTF. CDR3 sequence (DNA): TGTGTCCTAGAGCCGGAGGGCTTCTATGGCTACACCTTC.

This chain uses TRBV6-2 or TRBV6-3 with TRBJ1-6; D is ambiguous. CDR3 length: 15 amino acids. Germline V gene lookup returns CDR1 MNHEY and CDR2 SVGEGT. The V and J ends lost 7 bases and 7 bases respectively, with 17 bases between them. CDR3 in amino acids: CASTPLREENSPLHF. The CDR3 DNA reads as TGTGCCAGCACCCCGCTGAGGGAGGAAAATTCACCCCTCCACTTT.

The chain is built from TRBV11-2 and TRBJ2-3; TRBD2 might be the D (6 bases). The CDR3 contains 13 residues. The germline V gene encodes CDR1 SGHAT and CDR2 FQNNGV. Trimming stripped 5 bases from V and 4 bases from J, with 10 bases between. The DNA of the CDR3 is TGTGCCAGCAGCCCAGGGACTTCAGATACGCAGTATTTT. Translation: CASSPGTSDTQYF.

The chain has TRBV5-6 and TRBJ2-7, with a possible D match to TRBD1 (6 bases). This CDR3 contains 14 residues. The ends were cut back, 4 bases at V and 5 bases at J, with 16 bases in the middle. CDR1 and CDR2 (germline): SGHDT, YYEEEE. CDR3 DNA: TGTGCCAGCAGCCTAGGGACAAGCACCCACGAGCAGTACTTC. Protein sequence: CASSLGTSTHEQYF.

The chain is built from TRBV5-5 and TRBJ2-3; no firm D call. The V gene lost 6 bases and the J gene lost 1 base, with 12 bases spanning the gap. This CDR3 region has 14 residues. From germline, CDR1 is SGHKS and CDR2 YYEKEE (reference sequence). Here the CDR3 DNA reads TGTGCCAGCACTCTTCCCCTCGGCACAGATACGCAGTATTTT. This codes for CASTLPLGTDTQYF.

This clone was counted at least ten times. The chain uses TRBV28 and TRBJ1-5; TRBD1 is a possible D gene (6 bases). Germline lookup yields CDR1 MDHEN and CDR2 SYDVKM. With 4 bases removed from V and 2 bases from J, the gap between germline ends came to 18 bases. The CDR3 is 17 amino acids. CDR3 amino acids: CASSSPYLRGGNQPQHF. CDR3 in DNA: TGTGCCAGCAGTTCCCCGTACCTCAGGGGTGGCAATCAGCCCCAGCATTTT. Full variable domain (rest looked up from reference TRBV28 and TRBJ1-5): DVKVTQSSRYLVKRTGEKVFLECVQDMDHENMFWYRQDPGLGLRLIYFSYDVKMKEKGDIPEGYSVSREKKERFSLILESASTNQTSMYLCASSSPYLRGGNQPQHFGDGTRLSIL.

The chain uses TRBV5-1 and TRBJ1-3; 9 nucleotides match TRBD1. This CDR3 spans 15 amino acids. V lost 4 bases and J lost 4; bases outside the gene matches: 6. Germline loops: CDR1 SGHRS, CDR2 YFSETQ. The CDR3 reads CASSQETGGGNTIYF. Written as DNA, the CDR3 is TGCGCCAGCAGCCAGGAGACAGGGGGAGGAAACACCATATATTTT.

V usage is TRBV18 and J usage is TRBJ2-5; D remains ambiguous. The CDR3 has 14 amino acids. Germline CDR1 and CDR2: KGHSH and LQKENI. The V end lost 3 bases, the J end lost 5 bases, and 13 bases lay between the germline ends. The CDR3 spells CASSPTPRRETQYF. The CDR3 DNA follows: TGTGCCAGCTCACCGACACCCCGCAGGGAGACCCAGTACTTC. Drawing the rest from reference TRBV18 and TRBJ2-5, the complete variable domain is NAGVMQNPRHLVRRRGQEARLRCSPMKGHSHVYWYRQLPEEGLKFMVYLQKENIIDESGMPKERFSAEFPKEGPSILRIQQVVRGDSAAYFCASSPTPRRETQYFGPGTRLLVL.

The table lists this clone with a few counts. The rearrangement joins TRBV6-6 to TRBJ2-7, with a weak D call TRBD2 (5 bases). The V gene lost 2 bases and the J gene lost 2 bases, with 13 bases spanning the gap. The CDR3 runs to 15 residues. CDR1 is MNHNY and CDR2 is SVGAGI in the germline V gene (reference sequence). CDR3 in amino acids: CASSYGRRGTYEQYF. DNA of the CDR3: TGTGCCAGCAGTTACGGGAGACGGGGTACCTACGAGCAGTACTTC.

The chain employs TRBV7-2 and TRBJ2-1; D possibly corresponds to TRBD2 (7 bases). The CDR3 loop spans 14 amino acids. The germline CDR1 and CDR2 sequences are SGHTA and FQGNSA. Trimming shortened V by 7 bases and J by 6 bases, and 16 bases separated the two germline ends. In DNA, the CDR3 is TGTGCCAGCAAGTTATCCGGGGGGCCCAATGAGCAGTTCTTC. Translated: CASKLSGGPNEQFF. Supplemented by reference TRBV7-2 and TRBJ2-1, the full variable domain reads GAGVSQSPSNKVTEKGKDVELRCDPISGHTALYWYRQSLGQGLEFLIYFQGNSAPDKSGLPSDRFSAERTGGSVSTLTIQRTQQEDSAVYLCASKLSGGPNEQFFGPGTRLTVL.

This chain uses TRBV24-1 with TRBJ1-2; the D is unclear. V dropped 3 bases and J dropped 4 bases, with 5 bases sitting between them. CDR1 is KGHDR and CDR2 is SFDVKD in the germline V gene. The CDR3 extends over 12 amino acids. The CDR3: CATSDGRYGYTF. DNA of the CDR3: TGTGCCACCAGTGATGGCCGCTATGGCTACACCTTC.

The chain combines TRBV7-2 with TRBJ1-5; tentatively, D is TRBD1 (5 bases). This CDR3 is built from 15 residues. In germline, CDR1 is SGHTA, CDR2 FQGNSA. Trimming took off 0 bases at V and 3 bases at J, with 9 bases between the two ends. CDR3 protein: CASSLARQFNQPQHF. In DNA form, the CDR3 reads TGTGCCAGCAGCTTAGCGCGACAGTTCAATCAGCCCCAGCATTTT.

The chain carries TRBV19 and TRBJ2-1, with 13 bases identical to TRBD2. This CDR3 is 20 amino acids long. Germline CDR1 LNHDA, CDR2 SQIVND (reference sequence). Losses at the gene ends were 6 bases for V and 0 bases for J; bases not matched to a gene: 14. CDR3 coding DNA: TGTGCCAGTAGACCTCTCCCGGGACTAGCGGGGACCAGCTCCTACAATGAGCAGTTCTTC. Its protein is CASRPLPGLAGTSSYNEQFF. Supplemented by reference TRBV19 and TRBJ2-1, the full variable domain reads DGGITQSPKYLFRKEGQNVTLSCEQNLNHDAMYWYRQDPGQGLRLIYYSQIVNDFQKGDIAEGYSVSREKKESFPLTVTSAQKNPTAFYLCASRPLPGLAGTSSYNEQFFGPGTRLTVL.

This sequence joins TRBV6-1 and TRBJ1-1; no firm D call. V was cut by 3 bases and J by 0 bases, with 14 bases left in between. Germline V lookup: CDR1 MNHNS, CDR2 SASEGT. The CDR3 loop spans 16 amino acids. The CDR3 is CASSEPLRFVNTEAFF. CDR3 bases: TGTGCCAGCAGTGAGCCATTACGGTTTGTGAACACTGAAGCTTTCTTT.

V gene TRBV3-1 (or the pseudogene TRBV3-2) combines with J gene TRBJ1-1; no firm D call. The CDR3 has 13 residues. The V end lost 4 bases, the J end lost 1 base, and 7 bases lay between the germline ends. Germline CDR1 reads LGHDT; CDR2 reads YNNKEL (reference sequence). In nucleotides, the CDR3 is TGTGCCAGCAGCCTAACAGAGAACACTGAAGCTTTCTTT. Its translation is CASSLTENTEAFF.

In its sample, this clone was seen a few times. The chain links TRBV4-1 to TRBJ1-2; no clear D gene. The germline V gene has CDR1 MGHRA and CDR2 YSYEKL. The CDR3 is 13 amino acids. Trimming cost V 1 base and J 4 bases, with 7 bases left between them. The CDR3: CASSQGASYGYTF. The CDR3 bases are TGCGCCAGCAGCCAAGGGGCGAGCTATGGCTACACCTTC.

The rearrangement links TRBV4-2 to TRBJ2-2; D is undetermined. CDR1 is LGHNA, CDR2 YNFKEQ, per germline. This CDR3 has 14 residues. Trimming took 1 base from V and 3 from J, leaving 6 bases between them. Here the CDR3 reads CASSQGVDTGELFF. The CDR3 nucleotides are TGTGCCAGCAGCCAAGGCGTCGACACCGGGGAGCTGTTTTTT.